This T cell receptor beta chain stems from a study of post-analysis software for immune sequencing data. This clonotype was counted only a few times. Its antigen is not known. Every TCR beta cDNA library bore unique molecular identifiers. The yield from about 1 to 10 million T cells was 500,000 or so cDNA molecules in total. TCRdb re-analysed the PCR reads in MiXCR, keeping a single row per CDR3 protein. The sample holds approximately 690,000 distinct CDR3 sequences; roughly three fifths are singletons and the top ten take around 11%. Study-level results: There were five or six TRBV segments more frequent in patients than controls, and TRBV5-6, TRBV5-1 and TRBV20-1 were among them.

The germline CDR1 and CDR2 sequences are SQVTM and ANQGSEA. CDR3 length: 13 residues. V lost 4 bases and J lost 0, with 6 bases in between. The source is a girl aged 2-10 years with multiple sclerosis. Sequencing was performed on blood. This chain uses TRBV29-1 with TRBJ1-4; D is unclear. CDR3 loop: CSVVSATNEKLFF. In nucleotides, the CDR3 is TGCAGCGTTGTAAGCGCAACTAATGAAAAACTGTTTTTT.